The present entry profiles one TCR beta chain with its context. Unmatched junction bases numbered 7, after V lost 5 bases and J lost 3 bases. The CDR3 length is 14 residues. The germline V gene encodes CDR1 SGHNT and CDR2 YYREEE (reference sequence). Authors' analysis steps: Estimates of nucleated cell counts were drawn from the amplification of reference gene primers. Assay: immunoSEQ multiplex PCR; the TCRdb copy retains only in-frame clones and omits some. V, J and clone size derive from that table, while D and trimming were established from the DNA sequence. Of around 190,000 clones detected, about nine tenths appear once; the ten largest clones hold around 1.9%. The data originate from a study of blood T cell repertoires in COVID-19. Study-level background: Samples taken during acute and convalescent COVID-19 were collected in the United States, Italy and Spain. T cells, B-cell-depleted T cells, or PBMCs supplied cDNA or gDNA.

The specimen sequenced was peripheral blood. The receptor was derived from a man younger than 35 who had recovered from COVID-19. The chain is built from TRBV5-4 and TRBJ1-1, with TRBD1 identical over 7 bases. In DNA, the CDR3 is TGTGCCAGCAGTATCACAGGGGAGTACACTGAAGCTTTCTTT. It translates to CASSITGEYTEAFF. Using reference TRBV5-4 and TRBJ1-1 for the parts outside the CDR3, the full variable domain is ETGVTQSPTHLIKTRGQQVTLRCSSQSGHNTVSWYQQALGQGPQFIFQYYREEENGRGNFPPRFSGLQFPNYSSELNVNALELDDSALYLCASSITGEYTEAFFGQGTRLTVV.